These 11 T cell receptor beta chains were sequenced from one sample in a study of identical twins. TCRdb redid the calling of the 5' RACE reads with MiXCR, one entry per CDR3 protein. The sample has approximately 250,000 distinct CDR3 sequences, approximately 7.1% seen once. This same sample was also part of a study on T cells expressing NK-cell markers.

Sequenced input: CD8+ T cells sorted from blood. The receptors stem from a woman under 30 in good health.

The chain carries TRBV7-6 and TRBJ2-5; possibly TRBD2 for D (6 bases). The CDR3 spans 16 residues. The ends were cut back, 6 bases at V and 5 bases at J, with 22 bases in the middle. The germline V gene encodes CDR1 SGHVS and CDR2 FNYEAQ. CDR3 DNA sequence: TGTGCCAGCAGAGCACGGGGGACGCAGTATATGGAGACCCAGTACTTC. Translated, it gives CASRARGTQYMETQYF.

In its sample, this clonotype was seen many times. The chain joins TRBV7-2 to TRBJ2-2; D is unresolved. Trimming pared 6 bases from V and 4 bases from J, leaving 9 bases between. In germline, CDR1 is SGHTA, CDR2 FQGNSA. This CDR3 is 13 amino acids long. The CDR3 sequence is CASSWLLTGELFF. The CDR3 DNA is TGTGCCAGCAGTTGGCTCCTCACCGGGGAGCTGTTTTTT.

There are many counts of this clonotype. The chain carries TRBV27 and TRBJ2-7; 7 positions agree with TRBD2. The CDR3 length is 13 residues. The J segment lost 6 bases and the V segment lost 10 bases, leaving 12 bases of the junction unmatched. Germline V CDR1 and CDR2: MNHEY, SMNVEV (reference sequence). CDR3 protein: CATAREVWGEQYF. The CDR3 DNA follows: TGTGCCACCGCTCGGGAGGTGTGGGGCGAGCAGTACTTC.

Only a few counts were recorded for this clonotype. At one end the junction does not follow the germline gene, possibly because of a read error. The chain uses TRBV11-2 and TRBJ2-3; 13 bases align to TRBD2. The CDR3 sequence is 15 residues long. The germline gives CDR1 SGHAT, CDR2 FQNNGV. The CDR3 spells CASSRTSGSKDTQYF. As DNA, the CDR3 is TGTGCCAGCAGCCGGACTAGCGGGAGCAAAGATACGCAGTATTTT.

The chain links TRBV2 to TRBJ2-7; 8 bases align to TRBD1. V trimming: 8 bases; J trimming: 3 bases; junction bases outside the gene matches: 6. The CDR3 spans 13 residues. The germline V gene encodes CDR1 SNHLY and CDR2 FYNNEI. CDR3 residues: CASRTGSNYEQYF. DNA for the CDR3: TGTGCCAGCCGGACAGGGTCCAACTACGAGCAGTACTTC.

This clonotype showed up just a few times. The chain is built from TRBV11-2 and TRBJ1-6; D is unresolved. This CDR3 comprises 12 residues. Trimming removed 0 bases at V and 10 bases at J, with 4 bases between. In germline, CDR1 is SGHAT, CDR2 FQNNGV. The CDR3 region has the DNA TGTGCCAGCAGCTTAGACCGGTCACCCCTCCACTTT. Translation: CASSLDRSPLHF.

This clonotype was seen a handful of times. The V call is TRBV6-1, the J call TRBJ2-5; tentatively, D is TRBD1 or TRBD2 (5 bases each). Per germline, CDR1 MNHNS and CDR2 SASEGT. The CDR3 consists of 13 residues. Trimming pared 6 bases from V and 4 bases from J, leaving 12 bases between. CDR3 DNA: TGTGCCAGCAGCCCCGACAGCGGAGAGACCCAGTACTTC. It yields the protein CASSPDSGETQYF.

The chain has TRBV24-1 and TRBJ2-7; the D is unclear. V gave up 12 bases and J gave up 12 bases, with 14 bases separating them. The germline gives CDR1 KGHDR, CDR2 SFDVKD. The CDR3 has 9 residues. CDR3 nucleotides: TGTGCCCCCCGTAGGCCTGGGTACTTC. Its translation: CAPRRPGYF.

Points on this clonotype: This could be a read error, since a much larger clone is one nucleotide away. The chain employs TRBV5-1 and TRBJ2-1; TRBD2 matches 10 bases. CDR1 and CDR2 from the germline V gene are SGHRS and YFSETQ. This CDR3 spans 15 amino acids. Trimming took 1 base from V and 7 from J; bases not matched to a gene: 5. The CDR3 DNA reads TGCGCCAGCAGCTTGCTAGCGGGAGCCATGAATGAGCAGTTCTTC. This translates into CASSLLAGAMNEQFF.

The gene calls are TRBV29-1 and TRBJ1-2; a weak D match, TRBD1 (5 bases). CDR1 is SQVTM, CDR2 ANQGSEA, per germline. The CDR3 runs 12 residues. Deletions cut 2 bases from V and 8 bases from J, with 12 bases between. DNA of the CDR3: TGCAGCGTTGAAAGGGGCGATTCGGGCTACACCTTC. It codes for CSVERGDSGYTF.

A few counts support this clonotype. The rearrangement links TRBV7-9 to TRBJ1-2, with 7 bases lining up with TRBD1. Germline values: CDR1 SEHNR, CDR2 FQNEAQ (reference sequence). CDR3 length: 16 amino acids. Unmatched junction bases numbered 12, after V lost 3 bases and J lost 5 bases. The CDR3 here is CASSFIRGNDFYGYTF. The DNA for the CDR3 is TGTGCCAGCAGCTTCATCAGGGGGAATGACTTTTATGGCTACACCTTC.